This T cell receptor (beta chain) was sequenced for a study of blood T cell repertoires in COVID-19. Overall study: The United States, Italy and Spain provided the acute and convalescent COVID-19 samples. PBMCs, B-cell-depleted T cells, or T cells provided the cDNA or gDNA that made up the material.

Original analysis: The assay estimated nucleated cells by amplifying reference gene primers. Some clones are missing from TCRdb's copy, which holds only in-frame ones; the method was immunoSEQ multiplex PCR. For V, J and clone size, that table is used; D and trimming come from the DNA. The sample yields more than 150,000 clones, approximately 86% seen once. The V end was cut by 1 base, the J end by 2 bases, with 6 bases between. The CDR3 runs 13 residues. Germline assignment: CDR1 MNHNS and CDR2 SASEGT. This chain joins TRBV6-1 and TRBJ2-7; D not certain. Sequenced input: peripheral blood. The sequence was collected from a man aged 40-49 years with active or convalescent COVID-19. The CDR3 loop reads CASSEVAAYEQYF. For the CDR3, the DNA is TGTGCCAGCAGTGAAGTAGCAGCCTACGAGCAGTACTTC.